A selection of T cell receptor beta chains follows, all from one sample in a study of cytotoxic CD8 clonotypes in ibrutinib-treated CLL. Libraries were prepared by immunoSEQ multiplex PCR; TCRdb keeps only in-frame clonotypes and omits some of them. This table holds more than 110,000 clones, more than 85% found once. This sample comprised PBMCs, obtained after 12 months of ibrutinib treatment. The receptors were sampled from a human donor with chronic lymphocytic leukemia. Both conserved end residues are part of each CDR3. A D gene is named only where the DNA matches it firmly. Some rows have no size entry. The others give once, few or many, or a class for an expanded clone.

>.|TRBJ1-5|TRBV5-3|.
TGTGCCAGAAGCTTGGACAAGAATCAGCCCCAGCATTTT
CARSLDKNQPQHF
>.|TRBJ1-5|TRBV28|.
TGTGCCAGCAGTTTTGGGGGTTCAAAGCAGCCCCAGCATTTT
CASSFGGSKQPQHF
>.|TRBJ2-5|TRBV9|.
TGTGCCAGCAGCCCCCAGGGCGGGGAAGGGGAGACCCAGTACTTC
CASSPQGGEGETQYF
>.|TRBJ1-5|TRBV27|TRBD1
TGTGCCAGCAGTCCCCTTGACAGGGGAGATCAGCCCCAGCATTTT
CASSPLDRGDQPQHF
>.|TRBJ2-1|TRBV7-3|.
TGTGCCAGCAGTTACCTCGGGGACAATGAGCAGTTCTTC
CASSYLGDNEQFF
>.|TRBJ2-5|TRBV11-2|TRBD1
TGTGCCAGCAGCCCCTCAATGGAGCGGCAGGGGGCCCAGTACTTC
CASSPSMERQGAQYF
>.|TRBJ2-7|TRBV4-3|TRBD2
TGCGCCAGCAGCCAAGACGGGCGGGGCGCGGGAGGGCAGTACTTC
CASSQDGRGAGGQYF
>.|TRBJ2-5|TRBV9|TRBD2
TGTGCCAGCAGCGTAACTAGCGTGGAAGAGACCCAGTACTTC
CASSVTSVEETQYF
>.|TRBJ1-2|TRBV19|.
TGTGCCAGTAGTATAGATACCGGATTAACTAACTATGGCTACACCTTC
CASSIDTGLTNYGYTF
>.|TRBJ1-2|TRBV9|TRBD1
TGTGCCAGCAGCGCTGACAGGGTACGGGGCTACACCTTC
CASSADRVRGYTF
>.|TRBJ1-5|TRBV12-1|.
TGTGCCAGCAGCTGCGACACGTCTAATAGCAATCAGCCCCAGCATTTT
CASSCDTSNSNQPQHF
>once|TRBJ2-3|TRBV12-5|TRBD1
TGTGCTAGTGGTTTGGGGACAGGGCCCACAGATACGCAGTATTTT
CASGLGTGPTDTQYF